The 27 T cell receptor beta chains presented below share a single source sample, sequenced in a study of blood T cells in healthy people across ages. It was with a sample-barcoded 5' primer and a J-beta primer mix that a second PCR of roughly 6 to 12 cycles was run. TCRdb redid the calling of the 5' RACE reads with MiXCR, one entry per CDR3 protein. This table holds more than 600,000 distinct CDR3 sequences, roughly 25% found once. These sequences were also reported in another study, on T cells of mothers and their children.

The sequenced sample consisted of blood. The receptors come from a boy aged 10-17 years in good health.

This clonotype has a handful of counts. The chain employs TRBV5-1 and TRBJ2-5; 7 positions match TRBD1. The J call is in doubt because the DNA end fits TRBJ2-1 better. CDR3 length: 14 residues. The germline CDR1 and CDR2 sequences are SGHRS and YFSETQ. The chain's CDR3 is CASSDRQGGNEQFF. CDR3 in DNA: TGCGCCAGCAGCGATCGACAGGGTGGCAATGAGCAGTTCTTC.

This clonotype was counted only a few times. The gene calls are TRBV6-5 and TRBJ1-6; no definite D call. The CDR3 spans 15 residues. V was cut by 2 bases and J by 9 bases, with 14 bases left in between. Germline V CDR1 and CDR2: MNHEY, SVGAGI. CDR3 in DNA: TGTGCCAGCAGTTACCAAGAAGACTTGGGTTCACCCCTCCACTTT. Its protein is CASSYQEDLGSPLHF.

The CDR3 spells CASGLVTGSYGYTF. CDR3 in DNA: TGTGCTAGTGGTTTGGTAACAGGTTCCTATGGCTACACCTTC. The chain combines TRBV12-5 with TRBJ1-2, with a weak D call TRBD1 (5 bases). This CDR3 has 14 residues. CDR1 and CDR2 (germline): LGHNT, FRNRAP. Trimming stripped 0 bases from V and 4 bases from J, with 9 bases between.

V usage is TRBV3-1 and J usage is TRBJ2-2; a possible D gene is TRBD2 (5 bases). The CDR3 has 16 residues. CDR1 and CDR2 from the germline V gene are LGHDT and YNNKEL (reference sequence). The V end was cut by 1 base, the J end by 2 bases, with 11 bases between. CDR3 DNA: TGTGCCAGCAGCCAAGGGGCGGGCCGAAACACCGGGGAGCTGTTTTTT. Its translation is CASSQGAGRNTGELFF.

For this clonotype: The junction departs from the called germline gene at one end, perhaps through a read error. V and J are TRBV12-3 or TRBV12-4 and TRBJ2-5; D unresolved. The CDR3 loop spans 13 amino acids. CDR3 sequence: CACSPGSQETQYF. The CDR3 DNA follows: TGTGCCTGCAGCCCCGGGTCTCAGGAGACCCAGTACTTC.

This clonotype was picked up a small number of times. V is TRBV3-1 and J is TRBJ2-5; 11 nucleotides line up with TRBD2. Losses at the gene ends were 0 bases for V and 6 bases for J; bases not matched to a gene: 15. Germline V CDR1 and CDR2: LGHDT, YNNKEL (reference sequence). The length of the CDR3 is 19 residues. CDR3 in amino acids: CASSQEWTSGPKGGQTQYF. In DNA form, the CDR3 reads TGTGCCAGCAGCCAAGAGTGGACTAGCGGGCCTAAAGGCGGGCAGACCCAGTACTTC.

This clonotype occurred a few times. The chain combines TRBV7-8 with TRBJ2-5; D gene uncertain. V dropped 2 bases and J dropped 3 bases, with 7 bases sitting between them. This CDR3 contains 13 residues. Germline CDR1 and CDR2: SGHVS and FQNEAQ. CDR3 amino acids: CASSLLIEETQYF. CDR3 coding DNA: TGTGCCAGCAGCTTACTAATAGAAGAGACCCAGTACTTC.

There are a few counts of this clonotype. The chain carries TRBV27 and TRBJ2-1, with 11 bases fitting TRBD1. Germline CDR1 is MNHEY and CDR2 is SMNVEV (reference sequence). This CDR3 contains 14 residues. J gave up 6 bases and V 6 bases, and 4 bases lay outside the gene matches. CDR3 nucleotide sequence: TGTGCCAGCAGGGACAGGGGGCCGTTCAATGAGCAGTTCTTC. Residues: CASRDRGPFNEQFF.

The genes are TRBV20-1 and TRBJ1-1, with D tentatively TRBD1 (5 bases). Germline CDR1 and CDR2: DFQATT and SNEGSKA (reference sequence). The V gene lost 1 base and the J gene lost 1 base, with 10 bases spanning the gap. CDR3 size: 14 residues. In DNA, the CDR3 is TGCAGTGCTAGAGCATTAACAGGGAACACTGAAGCTTTCTTT. Translated, it gives CSARALTGNTEAFF.

This clonotype has a handful of counts. The chain is built from TRBV6-5 and TRBJ2-5; tentatively, D is TRBD2 (6 bases). CDR1 MNHEY and CDR2 SVGAGI come from the germline V gene. The V end was cut by 4 bases, the J end by 5 bases, with 20 bases between. The CDR3 consists of 16 residues. The CDR3 DNA follows: TGTGCCAGCAGTTCCCTTTTGGGTAGCGGTGGCGAGACCCAGTACTTC. Translated, it gives CASSSLLGSGGETQYF.

The chain uses TRBV14 and TRBJ2-5, with D perhaps matching TRBD2 (6 bases). Judging by the DNA end, TRBJ2-1 fits better; the J call may be wrong. Germline V gene sequence: CDR1 SGHDN, CDR2 FVKESK. The CDR3 spans 14 residues. The CDR3 coding sequence is TGTGCCATCAGGCCCTCCGGGGGCTACAATGAGCAGTTCTTC. Its protein product is CAIRPSGGYNEQFF.

This clonotype was counted between two and nine times. The rearrangement joins TRBV7-3 to TRBJ2-2; no definite D call. This CDR3 is 14 amino acids long. The V end was cut by 8 bases, the J end by 1 base, with 11 bases between. Germline V gene lookup returns CDR1 SGHTA and CDR2 FQGTGA. The CDR3 sequence is CASASTLNTGELFF. The DNA of the CDR3 is TGTGCCAGCGCCTCAACTCTGAACACCGGGGAGCTGTTTTTT.

A few counts support this clonotype. V is TRBV7-9 and J is TRBJ1-1; 7 nucleotides line up with TRBD1. Per germline, CDR1 SEHNR and CDR2 FQNEAQ (reference sequence). After removal of 5 bases from V and 3 bases from J, the junction contained 3 bases not matched to a gene. This CDR3 is built from 13 residues. The CDR3 reads CASSRQGDTEAFF. Here the CDR3 DNA reads TGTGCCAGCAGCAGACAGGGAGACACTGAAGCTTTCTTT.

In this sample, this clonotype turned up a few times. This rearrangement joins TRBV5-1 to TRBJ2-7, with TRBD1 matching over 7 bases. The CDR3 covers 16 residues. CDR1 is SGHRS and CDR2 is YFSETQ in the germline V gene. The V segment lost 0 bases and the J segment 1 base; nucleotides outside the gene matches: 7. The CDR3 region is CASSLGPGTESYEQYF. In DNA, the CDR3 is TGCGCCAGCAGCTTGGGTCCCGGGACAGAATCCTACGAGCAGTACTTC.

The table lists this clonotype with a few counts. The rearrangement links TRBV28 to TRBJ1-5, with D possibly matching TRBD1 (5 bases). This CDR3 has 15 amino acids. Trimming took 3 bases from V and 6 from J, leaving 15 bases between them. Germline V gives CDR1 MDHEN, CDR2 SYDVKM. Here the CDR3 DNA reads TGTGCCAGCAGTTTTCTTCAGGGAGGAGGTCAGCCCCAGCATTTT. Translation: CASSFLQGGGQPQHF.

J is TRBJ2-7 and V is TRBV7-9; 8 nucleotides match TRBD2. V gave up 5 bases and J gave up 3 bases; unmatched junction bases: 12. Germline-derived CDR1 and CDR2 are SEHNR and FQNEAQ (reference sequence). This CDR3 has 16 amino acids. CDR3 protein: CASSAPAGVSDYEQYF. DNA of the CDR3: TGTGCCAGCAGCGCGCCAGCGGGAGTGTCTGACTACGAGCAGTACTTC. Variable domain in full (rest from reference TRBV7-9 and TRBJ2-7): DTGVSQNPRHKITKRGQNVTFRCDPISEHNRLYWYRQTLGQGPEFLTYFQNEAQLEKSRLLSDRFSAERPKGSFSTLEIQRTEQGDSAMYLCASSAPAGVSDYEQYFGPGTRLTVT.

This chain connects TRBV11-2 to TRBJ2-5; D ambiguous. The CDR3 totals 16 residues. The V end was cut by 5 bases, the J end by 4 bases, with 20 bases between. The germline V gene encodes CDR1 SGHAT and CDR2 FQNNGV. CDR3 region: CASSLYLGVPPETQYF. Written as DNA, the CDR3 is TGTGCCAGCAGCCTATACCTCGGAGTCCCACCAGAGACCCAGTACTTC.

In this sample, this clonotype turned up a few times. The J gene is TRBJ2-2, the V gene TRBV5-1, with TRBD1 matching over 8 bases. J lost 0 bases, V lost 2 bases, and 3 bases had no gene match. CDR1 is SGHRS and CDR2 is YFSETQ in the germline V gene. The CDR3 length is 16 residues. The CDR3 sequence: CASSFRTGSNTGELFF. CDR3 sequence (DNA): TGCGCCAGCAGCTTTAGGACAGGGTCGAACACCGGGGAGCTGTTTTTT.

This clonotype has a handful of counts. V and J are TRBV29-1 and TRBJ2-5; 8 bases align to TRBD2. J lost 4 bases, V lost 3 bases, and 7 bases had no gene match. Germline lookup yields CDR1 SQVTM and CDR2 ANQGSEA. The length of the CDR3 is 14 residues. CDR3 region: CSVERGATGETQYF. CDR3 sequence (DNA): TGCAGCGTTGAGCGGGGGGCAACGGGAGAGACCCAGTACTTC.

This clonotype came up a few times. The chain combines TRBV5-1 with TRBJ2-2; a possible D gene is TRBD2 (6 bases). Germline values: CDR1 SGHRS, CDR2 YFSETQ. Trimming took 6 bases from V and 0 from J, leaving 6 bases between them. The CDR3 runs 13 residues. The CDR3 spells CASIAANTGELFF. The CDR3, as DNA: TGCGCCAGCATAGCGGCGAACACCGGGGAGCTGTTTTTT.

This rearrangement joins TRBV5-1 to TRBJ1-1; D remains unclear. The germline V gene encodes CDR1 SGHRS and CDR2 YFSETQ. Trimming left V 4 bases short and J 7 bases short, with 8 bases between. The length of the CDR3 is 11 residues. The DNA for the CDR3 is TGCGCCAGCAGCGGCCAGTTTGAAGCTTTCTTT. Its translation: CASSGQFEAFF.

V gene TRBV28 combines with J gene TRBJ2-4; D remains ambiguous. The CDR3 has 14 residues. Between the trimmed V and J ends, which lost 5 bases and 8 bases, there was a span of 16 bases. Germline V CDR1 and CDR2: MDHEN, SYDVKM. The CDR3 reads CASSPTISTDIQYF. The CDR3 DNA reads as TGTGCCAGCAGTCCGACGATTAGTACCGACATTCAGTACTTC.

V gene TRBV3-1 combines with J gene TRBJ2-4; D unclear. The CDR3 extends over 14 amino acids. V dropped 5 bases and J dropped 2 bases, with 10 bases sitting between them. From germline, CDR1 is LGHDT and CDR2 YNNKEL (reference sequence). The CDR3 is CASSSLDSKNIQYF. The CDR3 DNA follows: TGTGCCAGCAGCAGCCTCGATTCCAAAAACATTCAGTACTTC.

This clonotype was observed a few times. This chain uses TRBV12-3 or TRBV12-4 with TRBJ2-2; 12 bases are shared with TRBD2. The CDR3 is made up of 16 amino acids. V shed 6 bases, J shed 6 bases, and the junction held 8 bases outside the gene matches. In nucleotides, the CDR3 is TGTGCCAGCAGGGGCCGACTAGCGGGGGAAGCCGGGGAGCTGTTTTTT. Translated: CASRGRLAGEAGELFF.

This chain uses TRBV5-1 with TRBJ2-3; no definite D call. Germline V CDR1 and CDR2: SGHRS, YFSETQ. V was trimmed by 0 bases and J by 2 bases, leaving 7 bases between them. CDR3 length: 14 amino acids. The CDR3 reads CASSLEVPTDTQYF. For the CDR3, the DNA is TGCGCCAGCAGCTTGGAGGTACCCACAGATACGCAGTATTTT.

The chain has TRBV29-1 and TRBJ2-5; tentatively, D is TRBD2 (5 bases). Trimming removed 3 bases at V and 1 base at J, with 12 bases between. Germline loops: CDR1 SQVTM, CDR2 ANQGSEA. The CDR3 length is 14 residues. CDR3 nucleotide sequence: TGCAGCGTTGATTTATCGGGGAGCCAAGAGACCCAGTACTTC. Its protein product is CSVDLSGSQETQYF.

This clonotype was counted only a few times. This chain connects TRBV6-1 to TRBJ2-3; 12 bases are a match to TRBD2. Looked up from germline, CDR1 is MNHNS and CDR2 is SASEGT. The CDR3 has 16 amino acids. V dropped 6 bases and J dropped 5; count of bases not matched to a gene: 9. This chain's CDR3 is CASSLGLAGGQDTQYF. The CDR3 nucleotides read TGTGCCAGCAGCCTCGGGCTAGCGGGGGGGCAAGATACGCAGTATTTT.